Sequencing of this T cell receptor (beta chain) was carried out in a study of cytomegalovirus exposure and HLA in healthy donors (dated by TCRdb to the late 2010s). As for the study more broadly: An earlier analysis of roughly 500 of the donors reported about 290 Gb of sequence data and around 120 million unique TCR beta sequences from about 200 million T cells. On average, approximately 250,000 unique TCR beta nucleotide sequences were sequenced per donor among some 430 genotyped donors of the cohort, with 15% to 20% of those sequences being non-productive. The study combined high-throughput TCR immunosequencing, statistical association of individual TCRs with disease status, and machine learning to predict cytomegalovirus infection status. To decide whether each TCR beta V gene segment behaved as functional or pseudogenic, an earlier analysis of some 600 of the donors relied on high-throughput TCR beta sequencing. A separate validation cohort of roughly 130 different subjects was used in addition to the approximately 640-subject first cohort. The T cell repertoires of under 700 subjects were profiled by immunosequencing and related to cytomegalovirus serostatus. HLA typing covered class I and class II loci at four-digit resolution. In a later analysis, previously published TCR beta repertoires from 500 to 750 donors were re-analyzed and high-resolution HLA genotyping was added so that TCR occurrence patterns could be studied. Typing coverage varied by locus: roughly 620-640 donors for A, B, C, DRB1 and DQB1; under 550 for DQA1; nearly 610 for DPA1; approximately 450 for DPB1. An early release covering roughly 640 HLA-typed donors comprised around 300 gigabases of sequencing data and roughly 85 million unique TCR sequences. Among the roughly 430 genotyped donors, around 81% belonged to the genetic ancestry cluster associated with self-reported Caucasian donors. A few DR-DQ haplotypes were treated as single units for association and clustering because of strong linkage in the cohort. A later genetic analysis used genome-wide SNP genotypes for about three fifths of the 666 donors, treating that subset as a discovery cohort. The aim of the study was to test whether cataloging public T cell receptors could identify signatures of past pathogen exposure. Donor age, sex, ethnicity and CMV serostatus were compiled together with the repertoire data. Every discovery cohort repertoire had been produced on one sequencing platform. The later analysis used no new phenotypic data to find candidate immune exposures, relying instead on TCR beta sequences and their occurrence across donors.

Study-level results and caveats: A cluster of highly shared sequence variants was judged likely to represent a technical artifact of the sequencing pipeline. Sequencing depth was assumed to be roughly uniform across donors in the presence/absence analyses, though that assumption may not hold. In a later analysis, some 18,000 TCR beta sequences were associated with specific HLA alleles at a false discovery rate of 0.05. Compared with equally common non-associated chains, HLA-associated TCR beta chains in a later analysis were more clonally expanded and had lower generation probabilities. According to a later analysis, TCR association rates differed among HLA loci, with DRB1 alleles showing the most associated TCRs and HLA-C alleles showing the fewest. Strong co-occurrence of HLA alleles, especially DR and DQ, made assigning TCR associations to individual alleles difficult. In this cohort, only TCR beta chains were sequenced, and detectable features were limited by the absence of alpha or paired-chain data. According to a later analysis, most CMV-associated TCR beta chains appeared to be HLA-restricted, and the HLA associations seemed to be driven largely by CMV exposure. In a later genetic analysis, a missense DCLRE1C variant was associated with V-gene and J-gene trimming of TCR beta chains, and the association was replicated in an independent cohort. Linkage disequilibrium might explain the correlated functional status among segregating V segments, but an unknown experimental factor could not be ruled out. Because counts were too low, about 18 rarely observed V segments, including chromosome 9 orphons, were excluded from the earlier analysis of under 650 of the donors. While some public TCRs were present in many individuals, most TCR sequences turned up only very rarely across donors. It was suggested by the authors that the approach could potentially be generalized to other disease states and immunological phenotypes. For the cohort, immune exposure information was limited to CMV serostatus. The classifier was reported to diagnose cytomegalovirus status with high specificity and sensitivity in both the original and validation cohorts. Several of the top co-occurrence clusters appeared to be linked to parvovirus B19, influenza, CMV and Epstein-Barr virus, according to a later analysis. The 87-base-pair reads could not distinguish some IMGT-functional V segments, including TRBV6-2 and TRBV6-3, so those segments were excluded. In vitro tests confirmed that three of the cytomegalovirus-associated TCR beta chains recognize cytomegalovirus antigens. An earlier analysis of approximately 570 of the donors showed that most TCR beta V segments appeared in productive rearrangements either about 87% or about 30% of the time, which broadly matched IMGT annotations. HLA typing was unavailable for some donors at each locus, so association tests used only the typed subset. According to a later genetic analysis, donors in an Asian-associated ancestry cluster had fewer N-insertions in productive TCRs than the approximately 630-donor mean. A further reported finding was that TCR beta sequences accurately predicted the HLA-A and HLA-B alleles for most subjects in the first cohort. The study gave a list of 150 to 200 TCR beta chains associated with cytomegalovirus.

This clone was seen a handful of times. Its antigen is currently not known. Within one base of it there is no much larger clone, and no base qualities were kept. CDR1 and CDR2 (SGHNT, YYREEE) derive from the germline V gene (reference sequence). Taken from cysteine to phenylalanine, the CDR3 has 14 residues. Only the CDR3 DNA is retained, 42 bases long and in frame from the first base. V is trimmed back by 4 bases and J by 4 bases, and the junction contains 7 bases that no gene match accounts for. The receptor library was made with the immunoSEQ multiplex PCR assay. For the multiplex PCR, a mixture combining 60 forward primers for TCR Vbeta segments and 13 reverse primers for TCR Jbeta segments was used. The CDR3 region of rearranged TCR beta genes was amplified from genomic DNA with a multiplex PCR assay. Amplified TCR beta libraries were sequenced as 87-base-pair reads on the Illumina HiSeq System. Concerning the study's data processing: A later analysis counted about 80 million unique TCR beta chains across the 670 or so repertoires, and some 11 million of these chains were shared by at least two donors. Raw reads were error-corrected and collapsed into unique sequences with a nearest-neighbor algorithm that merged closely related sequences to remove PCR and sequencing errors. To assign V, D and J gene segments, CDR3 sequences were aligned to IMGT reference sequences. Each retained sequence needed at least a six-nucleotide match to both a V gene segment and a J gene segment. Rearrangements were classified as productive when the CDR3 lacked stop codons and remained in frame with V and J, and all other rearrangements were classified as non-productive. Following IMGT convention, CDR3 was defined as the stretch from the second conserved V-encoded cysteine up to the conserved J-encoded phenylalanine. The earlier analysis of 500 to 750 of the donors excluded any sequence lacking an unambiguous match to a single V gene segment. In an earlier analysis of roughly 600 of the donors, a V segment was called functional when productive rearrangements were above 56.7%, and segregating when the standard deviation between donors exceeded 5%. A statistical classification framework was built to diagnose cytomegalovirus status from the catalog of TCR beta chain sequences. In a later analysis, V and J genes were assigned by comparing TCR nucleotide sequences against IMGT/GENE-DB human TR gene sequences. Using the TCRdist pipeline, a later analysis assigned CDR3 sequences along with most-parsimonious VDJ recombination scenarios. In a later analysis, each TCR beta chain was defined by its CDR3 amino acid sequence together with its V-gene family, and reads without a unique V-gene family were excluded. To address suspected cross-contamination and a sequencing artifact, a later analysis removed roughly 640 highly shared, low-generation-probability nucleotide sequences. For each public chain, a later analysis derived a clonal expansion index from normalized ranks of inferred template counts within each repertoire. In a later analysis, generation probabilities were computed with a VDJ recombination model fitted to out-of-frame rearrangements, and the resulting probabilities were checked against IGoR. In a later analysis, hypergeometric tests were used to score TCR-TCR, TCR-HLA and TCR-CMV co-occurrence, with a repertoire-size bias correction applied to TCR pairs. A later analysis estimated false discovery rates by permuting HLA or CMV assignments 20 times. In a later analysis, co-occurring TCRs were grouped using DBSCAN, with TCRdist sequence similarity added in when clustering inside HLA-allele-positive subsets. Co-occurrence clustering excluded repertoires with fewer than 30,000 or more than 120,000 public chains, plus five with anomalous nucleotide sharing. TCRdb carries this immuneACCESS record with in-frame sequences only. Its versions omit some clonotypes, under half of them owing to an unresolved V gene in the studies checked, with the rest unexplained. The V and J calls and clone size come from that table; D and trimming were worked out from the DNA. Recorded for this sample are 120,000 or so clones; 75% to 85% of them occurred a single time. Of the sample, more than 7% falls within the top ten clones.

In total, approximately 610 healthy bone marrow donors made up the cohort. All cohort members were sampled while nominally healthy, although unrecorded immune exposures were likely present. The donor was CMV seropositive and was included in the group of 250 to 300 seropositive cohort members. A peripheral blood sample was collected from each donor, and TCR beta sequencing was performed on peripheral blood mononuclear cells. The Qiagen DNeasy Blood Extraction Kit was used to extract genomic DNA from the blood cell samples. This chain joins TRBV5-4 to TRBJ1-1; 7 bases in between match TRBD1. Sequencing input: PBMCs. This sequence originates from a woman aged 45-59 years in good health and CMV-seropositive. The nucleotide sequence is TGTGCCAGCAGCGTCGACAGGGCGGGCACTGAAGCTTTCTTT. Its protein reads: CASSVDRAGTEAFF.